This T cell receptor beta chain came from a study of OX40 agonist ivuxolimab in advanced cancers. Study conclusions and caveats: Among the least clonally expanded were partial responders at 0.1-3.0 mg/kg. Researchers report that CD8+ T cells had, on average, more expanded clones than CD4+. There was clonal expansion of CD4+ and CD8+ blood T cells by week 6 at 0.1 to 3.0 mg/kg.

Profiling relied on immunoSEQ multiplex PCR, and the TCRdb table lists in-frame clones only, not all of them. The sample shows about 39,000 clones, 92% of them seen only once. The CDR3 totals 14 residues. Germline-derived CDR1 and CDR2 are SEHNR and FQNEAQ (reference sequence). The J segment lost 7 bases and the V segment lost 5 bases, leaving 10 bases of the junction unmatched. Concerning this clone itself: No antigen is known for it.

The TCR sequence derives from an adult with an advanced solid tumor such as melanoma, head and neck, liver or kidney cancer. This specimen was CD4+ or CD8+ T cells sorted from blood, taken in a trial of the OX40 agonist ivuxolimab. The J gene is TRBJ2-7, the V gene TRBV7-9; 8 bases map to TRBD2. Here the CDR3 reads CASSQTSAPGEQYF. In nucleotides, the CDR3 is TGTGCCAGCAGCCAGACTAGCGCACCCGGGGAGCAGTACTTC.